The rows below give T cell receptor beta chains drawn from one sample of a study of blood T cell repertoires in COVID-19. Sequencing was performed with immunoSEQ multiplex PCR; in TCRdb, only in-frame clones are kept and a portion is missing. The sample includes roughly 160,000 clones, about four fifths seen only once; the top ten take 11%. Source material: PBMCs or T cells enriched from blood (not recorded which). The receptors were sampled from a man between 50 and 59 years old who had recovered from COVID-19. The CDR3 runs from the conserved cysteine through the conserved F or W. Fields, in order: V gene, clone size, J gene, D gene, CDR3 DNA, CDR3 protein. The D gene is left open where the match is weak. A clone size is listed for some rows: how often the clone was seen (once, few, many), or a class if it is expanded.

TRBV28,NA,TRBJ1-1,NA,TGTGCCAGCAGCCTAGGGACAAGGCCGGCACCTGAAGCTTTCTTT,CASSLGTRPAPEAFF
TRBV29-1,once,TRBJ1-5,NA,TGCAGCGTGGGCCGGGGGGATGGTCAGCCCCAGCATTTT,CSVGRGDGQPQHF
TRBV19,NA,TRBJ2-3,TRBD1,TGTGCCAGTACTGTGGGACAGGGGATTACAGATACGCAGTATTTT,CASTVGQGITDTQYF
TRBV19,NA,TRBJ2-3,TRBD2,TGTGCCAGTAGGGTTGGGGCCGGGACTAGCGTCACAGATACGCAGTATTTT,CASRVGAGTSVTDTQYF
TRBV3-1/TRBV3-2,NA,TRBJ2-3,TRBD1,TGTGCCAGCAGCCTTCGGACAGGGGGAACCGATACGCAGTATTTT,CASSLRTGGTDTQYF
TRBV5-6,NA,TRBJ2-7,TRBD2,TGTGCCAGCAGCTTGTCGGTGACTAGCGGAGATTACGAGCAGTACTTC,CASSLSVTSGDYEQYF
TRBV30,medium-sized,TRBJ1-2,TRBD1,TGTGCCTGGACGGAGGGGACAGTTGGCTATGGCTACACCTTC,CAWTEGTVGYGYTF
TRBV7-9,NA,TRBJ1-5,TRBD1,TGTGCCAGCAGCTTAGCAGGGGGCGCGGACAATCAGCCCCAGCATTTT,CASSLAGGADNQPQHF
TRBV19,once,TRBJ2-2,TRBD1,TGTGCCAGTAGGCTGACAGGGGCAACCACCGGGGAGCTGTTTTTT,CASRLTGATTGELFF
TRBV7-2,NA,TRBJ2-3,NA,TGTGCCAGCAGCTCCTTGGATACGCAGTATTTT,CASSSLDTQYF
TRBV7-8,NA,TRBJ1-1,TRBD1,TGTGCCAGCAGCCAGGGGACAGCGAACACTGAAGCTTTCTTT,CASSQGTANTEAFF
TRBV5-1,NA,TRBJ2-1,NA,TGCGCCAGCAGCTTACGGCAGGGGAGTTCTGGAGAGCAGTTCTTC,CASSLRQGSSGEQFF
TRBV5-4,NA,TRBJ2-1,TRBD2,TGTGCCAGCAGCGGAAAGACTAGCGGCAATGAGCAGTTCTTC,CASSGKTSGNEQFF
TRBV6-5,NA,TRBJ2-3,NA,TGTGCCAGCAGTTACCAGGATCGGACAGATACGCAGTATTTT,CASSYQDRTDTQYF
TRBV19,once,TRBJ2-5,TRBD2,TGTGCCAGTAGTATCACACTAGCGGGCAAAGAGACCCAGTACTTC,CASSITLAGKETQYF
TRBV7-9,NA,TRBJ2-7,TRBD1,TGTGCCAGCAGCCTGGGGTGGGGACAGGGTATGGACGAGCAGTACTTC,CASSLGWGQGMDEQYF
TRBV7-8,NA,TRBJ2-3,NA,TGTGCCAGCAGCTTGGGGAGGGATACGCAGTATTTT,CASSLGRDTQYF
TRBV7-9,NA,TRBJ1-2,TRBD1,TGTGCCAGCAGCCCCGGACAGGGGGGACCGATGAGGTATGGCTACACCTTC,CASSPGQGGPMRYGYTF
TRBV25-1,NA,TRBJ2-3,TRBD2,TGTGCCAGCAGTGGGCTAGCGGGAGGGAGCACAGATACGCAGTATTTT,CASSGLAGGSTDTQYF
TRBV6-2/TRBV6-3,NA,TRBJ2-2,NA,TGTGCCAGCAGTTATCGGGAGATGTGGACCGGGGAGCTGTTTTTT,CASSYREMWTGELFF
TRBV29-1,NA,TRBJ2-7,TRBD2,TGCAGCGTCCCAAAGACTAGCGGGAGTTCCTACGAGCAGTACTTC,CSVPKTSGSSYEQYF
TRBV5-6,NA,TRBJ2-7,NA,TGTGCCAGCAGCTTGGGTGGGGACACCTACGAGCAGTACTTC,CASSLGGDTYEQYF
TRBV18,NA,TRBJ1-4,NA,TGTGCCAGCTCACCACCAACAGGGTTAGATAATGAAAAACTGTTTTTT,CASSPPTGLDNEKLFF
TRBV7-9,few,TRBJ2-5,NA,TGTGCCAGCAGCTTAGCAAGACAGGCGAGCTGGTTCTGGGAGACCCAGTACTTC,CASSLARQASWFWETQYF
TRBV19,once,TRBJ2-3,TRBD2,TGTGCCAGTAGCTTGACTAGCGGTCGCACAGATACGCAGTATTTT,CASSLTSGRTDTQYF
TRBV5-4,few,TRBJ2-7,TRBD1,TGTGCCAGCAGCTTGGTAAGCAGGGGGCGATACGAGCAGTACTTC,CASSLVSRGRYEQYF
TRBV5-5,NA,TRBJ1-6,TRBD1,TGTGCCAGCAGTTGGACAGGGCGTGATTCACCCCTCCACTTT,CASSWTGRDSPLHF
TRBV7-2,NA,TRBJ2-4,NA,TGTGCCAGCAGCTTAGCCTTAGCCAAAAACATTCAGTACTTC,CASSLALAKNIQYF
TRBV3-1/TRBV3-2,once,TRBJ2-1,TRBD2,TGTGCCAGCAGCCAATCACTAGCGGGCCATGAGCAGTTCTTC,CASSQSLAGHEQFF
TRBV18,NA,TRBJ1-1,NA,TGTGCCAGCTCACCAAGGGAGTTGCCCACTGAAGCTTTCTTT,CASSPRELPTEAFF
TRBV11-1,NA,TRBJ1-1,TRBD1,TGTGCCAGCAGCTTCCGGACAGGGTCCACTGAAGCTTTCTTT,CASSFRTGSTEAFF
TRBV5-6,NA,TRBJ2-6,TRBD2,TGTGCCAGCAGCTCCGTACTAGCGGGAGTCACTGGGGCCAACGTCCTGACTTTC,CASSSVLAGVTGANVLTF
TRBV7-2,NA,TRBJ1-4,TRBD1,TGTGCCAGCACCGTACAGGGGAATCGGGGTGAAAAACTGTTTTTT,CASTVQGNRGEKLFF
TRBV9,NA,TRBJ2-1,NA,TGTGCCAGCAGCGTAGATGGGGACAAAGGTGAGCAGTTCTTC,CASSVDGDKGEQFF
TRBV28,NA,TRBJ1-4,NA,TGTGCCAGCAGTCTTACAGGAGCAACTAATGAAAAACTGTTTTTT,CASSLTGATNEKLFF
TRBV3-1/TRBV3-2,NA,TRBJ1-3,NA,TGTGCCAGCAGCCAAGTAGCGGGGGGGGACACCATATATTTT,CASSQVAGGDTIYF
TRBV6-5,NA,TRBJ2-3,TRBD2,TGTGCCAGCAATTTAGCGGGAGGGCGGCCAGATACGCAGTATTTT,CASNLAGGRPDTQYF
TRBV3-1/TRBV3-2,NA,TRBJ1-3,NA,TGTGCCAGCAGCTTCCAAGGAAACACCATATATTTT,CASSFQGNTIYF
TRBV13,NA,TRBJ1-6,NA,TGTGCCAGCAGCTTAGAACAGGGAGGGAGGAATTCACCCCTCCACTTT,CASSLEQGGRNSPLHF
TRBV19,NA,TRBJ2-7,TRBD1,TGTGCCAGTAGTGCCGGGACAGTGGGGGTTTTCTACGAGCAGTACTTC,CASSAGTVGVFYEQYF
TRBV11-2,NA,TRBJ2-2,NA,TGTGCCAGCAGCCGCCTCCCTCAGCGGCGGAACACCGGGGAGCTGTTTTTT,CASSRLPQRRNTGELFF
TRBV28,NA,TRBJ1-1,TRBD1,TGTGCCAGCAGTTTTCTACTGGGACAGACCATGAACACTGAAGCTTTCTTT,CASSFLLGQTMNTEAFF
TRBV27,NA,TRBJ2-1,NA,TGTGCCAGCAACTCAAACTCTATTGAGCAGTTCTTC,CASNSNSIEQFF
TRBV7-6,NA,TRBJ1-1,TRBD1,TGTGCCAGCAGCGTACAGGGGCTTGCCCTCGCTGAAGCTTTCTTT,CASSVQGLALAEAFF
TRBV4-1,NA,TRBJ2-1,TRBD2,TGCGCCAGCAGCCAAGGCTGGACTAGCGGCTCCAATGAGCAGTTCTTC,CASSQGWTSGSNEQFF
TRBV3-1/TRBV3-2,NA,TRBJ2-1,TRBD1,TGTGCCAGCAGCCAAGATCTAGGACAGGGGACGTCCTACAATGAGCAGTTCTTC,CASSQDLGQGTSYNEQFF
TRBV19,NA,TRBJ1-2,NA,TGTGCCAGTACGATCCGGGGAGGCTATGGCTACACCTTC,CASTIRGGYGYTF
TRBV12-3/TRBV12-4,NA,TRBJ1-6,NA,TGTGCCAGCAGTCCCCAGACCGGGGTTCCCCTCCACTTT,CASSPQTGVPLHF
TRBV19,NA,TRBJ2-5,TRBD1,TGTGCCAGTAGTCAACCCACGGGACAGGGGACAGAGACCCAGTACTTC,CASSQPTGQGTETQYF
TRBV14,NA,TRBJ2-3,NA,TGTGCCAGCAGCCAGGACTGGGGTGATACGCAGTATTTT,CASSQDWGDTQYF
TRBV15,NA,TRBJ2-1,TRBD1,TGTGCCACCAGCAGGGCCGGGACAGGGTACAATGAGCAGTTCTTC,CATSRAGTGYNEQFF
TRBV29-1,NA,TRBJ1-1,NA,TGCAGCGGGATTAACAGGACGGTCACTGAAGCTTTCTTT,CSGINRTVTEAFF
TRBV29-1,NA,TRBJ2-6,NA,TGCAGCGTTGCTAGTTTCTCTGGGGCCAACGTCCTGACTTTC,CSVASFSGANVLTF
TRBV24-1,NA,TRBJ2-1,NA,TGTGCCACAACCGGAGCTTACAATGAGCAGTTCTTC,CATTGAYNEQFF
TRBV5-4,NA,TRBJ2-1,TRBD2,TGTGCCAGCAGCAGGGGGACTAGCGGGAGATTGAATGAGCAGTTCTTC,CASSRGTSGRLNEQFF